This T cell receptor (beta chain) was identified in a study of blood T cell repertoires in COVID-19. Study-level background: Samples taken during acute and convalescent COVID-19 were collected in the United States, Italy and Spain. Sample material is recorded as cDNA or gDNA derived from T cells, B-cell-depleted T cells, or PBMCs.

Authors' analysis steps: Nucleated cell number was recorded as an estimate derived from reference gene primer amplification. Profiled with immunoSEQ multiplex PCR; TCRdb holds only in-frame clones, not every one. D and trimming come from the DNA, and the V and J calls and clone size come from that table. Found here are approximately 100,000 clones, about three quarters of them singletons; the top ten hold roughly 4%. This CDR3 spans 15 amino acids. Germline V lookup: CDR1 MNHEY, CDR2 SVGAGI. V was clipped by 0 bases and J by 4 bases; unmatched bases: 3. The sequence came from a human donor in a cohort sampled during active or convalescent COVID-19. The chain carries TRBV6-5 and TRBJ2-5, with TRBD2 matching over 9 bases. The material sequenced was peripheral blood. CDR3 coding DNA: TGTGCCAGCAGTTACTCGAGCGGGAGGCGAGAGACCCAGTACTTC. Protein: CASSYSSGRRETQYF.